This is a list of T cell receptor beta chains from one sample in a study of CD8+CD57+ T cells in acquired aplastic anemia. TCRdb re-analysed the reads in MiXCR, keeping a single row per CDR3 protein. The sample contains hundreds of thousands of distinct CDR3 sequences, 65% to 80% of which appear only once. The sequencing input was sorted CD4+, CD8+, or CD8+CD57+ T cells (not recorded which) from PBMCs. These receptor sequences come from a human donor in good health, serving as a control. Both conserved end residues are part of each CDR3. D genes are given only for firm matches. Some rows mark clone size as missing; the rest say once, few, many or name a class of expanded clone.

V gene,clone size,J gene,D gene,CDR3 protein,CDR3 DNA
TRBV20-1,.,TRBJ2-5,TRBD1,CSAGQGAGNQYF,TGCAGTGCGGGACAGGGCGCGGGCAATCAGTACTTC
TRBV9,.,TRBJ2-5,.,CASSLALAQLTKYF,TGTGCCAGCAGCTTAGCGCTAGCACAACTGACCAAGTACTTC
TRBV30,few,TRBJ1-1,TRBD1,CAWRILDRDTEAFF,TGTGCCTGGAGGATTTTGGACAGGGACACTGAAGCTTTCTTT
TRBV5-1,.,TRBJ2-2,.,CASSLADEAFGELFF,TGTGCCAGCAGCTTGGCCGATGAAGCTTTCGGGGAGCTGTTTTTT
TRBV7-4,.,TRBJ2-3,.,CASSVGWGTALRYF,.
TRBV3-1,many,TRBJ2-3,.,CASSQAGQASTDTQYF,TGTGCCAGCAGCCAAGCCGGACAAGCTAGTACAGATACGCAGTATTTT
TRBV7-3,many,TRBJ2-1,TRBD2,CASSLEGLAGLDNEQFF,TGTGCCAGCAGCTTAGAAGGACTAGCGGGCCTCGACAATGAGCAGTTCTTC
TRBV25-1,few,TRBJ1-5,.,CASSASVGVADQPQHF,TGTGCCAGCAGTGCCTCCGTGGGGGTAGCAGATCAGCCCCAGCATTTT
TRBV7-2,.,TRBJ1-4,.,CASSLTGTDKKLFF,TGTGCCAGCAGCTTAACCGGGACTGATAAAAAACTGTTTTTT
TRBV7-2,.,TRBJ1-2,.,CASSATHSGYAF,TGTGCCAGCAGCGCAACGCACTCTGGCTACGCCTTC
TRBV6-1,few,TRBJ1-6,TRBD1,CASSGTGYNSPLHF,TGTGCCAGCAGTGGGACAGGGTACAATTCACCCCTCCACTTT
TRBV7-9,.,TRBJ2-7,TRBD1,CASRGGTGGAYEQYF,TGTGCCAGCAGGGGCGGGACAGGGGGCGCCTACGAGCAGTACTTC
TRBV6-4,many,TRBJ2-2,.,CASRTGINTGELFF,TGTGCCAGCAGAACCGGGATCAACACCGGGGAGCTGTTTTTT
TRBV25-1,.,TRBJ1-2,.,CASSAHRVDYGYTF,TGTGCCAGCAGTGCACACAGGGTAGACTATGGCTACACCTTC
TRBV7-2,.,TRBJ1-2,.,CASSLHGDSSGYTF,TGTGCCAGCAGCTTGCATGGAGATAGTTCTGGCTACACCTTC
TRBV12-3/TRBV12-4,once,TRBJ2-1,.,CASSLDGARAYGNEQFF,TGCGCCAGCAGCTTAGATGGTGCCAGGGCGTATGGTAATGAGCAGTTCTTC
TRBV9,.,TRBJ2-3,.,CASSEAGGGGGRKYF,TGTGCCAGCAGCGAAGCAGGGGGGGGGGGGGGGAGGAAGTATTTT
TRBV12-3/TRBV12-4,once,TRBJ1-5,TRBD1,CASRTSRQGGGSQPQHF,TGTGCCAGCAGAACCTCCAGACAGGGGGGTGGTAGTCAGCCCCAGCATTTT
TRBV2,many,TRBJ2-1,.,CASSPELSEQFF,TGTGCCAGCAGTCCCGAGCTGAGTGAGCAGTTCTTC
TRBV24-1,.,TRBJ2-1,.,CATSDIGGVSSYNEQFF,TGTGCCACCAGTGATATCGGGGGAGTTAGCTCCTACAATGAGCAGTTCTTC
TRBV7-2,.,TRBJ1-5,.,CTSSTGRGASFQPQHF,TGTACCAGCAGCACTGGACGGGGGGCATCCTTCCAGCCCCAGCATTTT
TRBV9,.,TRBJ1-2,TRBD1,CASSATGEDFCYTF,TGTGCCAGCAGTGCGACAGGGGAAGACTTTTGCTACACCTTC
TRBV5-1,many,TRBJ2-7,TRBD2,CASSATSGSYEQYF,TGCGCCAGCAGCGCGACTAGCGGGTCCTACGAGCAGTACTTC
TRBV25-1,.,TRBJ1-5,TRBD1,CASSPRAGTGVQPQHF,TGTGCCAGCAGTCCCCGCGCCGGGACAGGGGTTCAGCCCCAGCATTTT
TRBV6-1,few,TRBJ2-5,TRBD1,CASSEARDRGAGETQYF,TGTGCCAGCAGTGAAGCGCGGGACAGGGGTGCGGGAGAGACCCAGTACTTC
TRBV4-2,many,TRBJ1-1,.,CASSRPQGNTEAFF,TGTGCCAGCAGCCGACCACAGGGGAACACTGAAGCTTTCTTT
TRBV20-1,.,TRBJ2-1,TRBD1,CSARADRNYEQFF,TGCAGCGCTAGGGCGGACAGGAACTATGAGCAGTTCTTC
TRBV12-3/TRBV12-4,.,TRBJ2-3,.,CTSSQTSVYFCAISVQGDTQYF,.
TRBV25-1,few,TRBJ1-1,.,CASSERENPEAFF,TGTGCCAGCAGTGAAAGGGAGAACCCTGAAGCTTTCTTT
TRBV29-1,.,TRBJ1-4,.,CSVARGHEKLFF,TGCAGCGTTGCCCGGGGACATGAAAAACTGTTTTTT
TRBV7-4,.,TRBJ2-7,.,CASSVGSQGDQRYF,TGTGCCAGCAGCGTAGGCAGTCAAGGCGACCAGCGATACTTC
TRBV15,many,TRBJ1-6,.,CATSRDFNSPLHF,TGTGCCACCAGCAGAGATTTCAATTCACCCCTCCACTTT
TRBV7-3,.,TRBJ1-2,.,CASSLRVSHYGYTF,TGTGCCAGCAGCCTCCGGGTCAGTCACTATGGCTACACCTTC
TRBV10-1,few,TRBJ1-2,.,CASSEETAGYTF,TGCGCCAGCAGTGAGGAGACAGCTGGCTACACCTTC
TRBV19,many,TRBJ1-5,.,CASSWAVNQPQHF,TGTGCCAGTAGTTGGGCGGTGAATCAGCCCCAGCATTTT
TRBV20-1,.,TRBJ2-5,.,CSARLALVTQYF,TGCAGTGCTAGGCTGGCTCTAGTGACCCAGTACTTC
TRBV7-2,.,TRBJ1-2,.,CASSLAVKESRYTF,TGTGCCAGCAGCTTAGCCGTAAAAGAATCTCGCTACACCTTC
TRBV5-1,once,TRBJ1-2,.,CASSLSGGRTYTF,TGCGCCAGCAGCTTAAGCGGGGGACGAACCTACACCTTC
TRBV7-3,.,TRBJ2-3,.,CATSPLWDGDTQYF,TGTGCCACCAGCCCCCTGTGGGATGGGGATACGCAGTATTTC
TRBV7-3,.,TRBJ2-7,TRBD1,CASSLRDRLYEQYF,TGTGCCAGCAGCTTAAGGGACAGACTCTACGAGCAGTACTTC
TRBV5-1,.,TRBJ2-5,.,CASSLESLNTETQYF,TGCGCCAGCAGCTTGGAGTCCTTAAACACAGAGACCCAGTACTTC
TRBV7-2,.,TRBJ2-2,TRBD2,CASSPIAGGTDTQELFF,TGTGCCAGCAGCCCAATAGCGGGGGGCACAGATACGCAGGAGCTGTTTTTT
TRBV19,.,TRBJ2-5,TRBD1,CASSSRTGGEEETQYF,TGTGCCAGTAGTTCCCGGACAGGGGGCGAAGAGGAGACCCAGTACTTC
TRBV7-6,.,TRBJ1-2,.,CASSSVLFGSGTRF,.
TRBV7-9,.,TRBJ2-6,.,CASSLSQDGYTFGTF,.
TRBV5-6,.,TRBJ1-2,TRBD1,CAIPGQGRNYGYTF,TGTGCCATACCGGGACAGGGGAGGAACTATGGCTACACCTTC
TRBV9,.,TRBJ1-3,.,CASSPLDPGAASAIYF,TGTGCCAGCAGCCCATTGGATCCCGGGGCAGCTAGCGCCATATATTTT
TRBV5-1,once,TRBJ2-3,TRBD1,CASSLRTGHSTQYF,TGCGCCAGCAGCCTCCGGACAGGGCATAGTACGCAGTATTTT
TRBV19,few,TRBJ2-7,.,CASSGNRGGPYEQYF,TGTGCCAGTAGCGGAAACAGAGGGGGGCCCTACGAGCAGTACTTC
TRBV6-2/TRBV6-3,.,TRBJ1-6,.,CASTVQSGASSNSPLHF,TGTGCCAGCACTGTGCAGTCCGGGGCGAGTAGTAATTCACCCCTCCACTTT
TRBV6-2/TRBV6-3,few,TRBJ1-2,.,CASSSPRRLDGYTF,TGTGCCAGCAGCTCACCAAGGAGGTTGGATGGCTACACCTTC
TRBV7-7,.,TRBJ2-7,.,CASSLANGTTDTQYF,TGTGCCAGCAGCTTGGCTAACGGCACCACAGATACGCAGTACTTC
TRBV7-2,.,TRBJ1-1,TRBD1,CASSNRDSLAAFF,TGTGCCAGCAGTAATCGGGACAGCTTAGCGGCTTTCTTT